This T cell receptor (beta chain) comes out of a study of T cell repertoires in cytomegalovirus infection. The wider study: Used in the study were CMV epitopes, some recently identified and HLA-C-restricted, others well-studied and HLA-B-restricted. Public TCR beta signature analysis indicated the presence of both CMV infection and matching HLA type. Notes on the study in general: HLA-C-restricted CMV-specific TCR beta clonotypes were dominant in the ex vivo response. Cumulated frequencies of public TCR beta families served to identify carriers of CMV plus the relevant HLA.

Worth noting for this clonotype: Its antigen is as yet unknown.

Via MiXCR, TCRdb re-called the reads, giving one row per CDR3 protein. The sample has approximately 990,000 distinct CDR3 sequences; 25% to 40% are singletons. This CDR3 has 13 amino acids. CDR1 is MNHNS and CDR2 is SASEGT in the germline V gene. The V gene lost 9 bases and the J gene lost 4 bases, with 14 bases spanning the gap. This sample comprised cultured CD8+ T cells from PBMCs, obtained from culture after CMV antigen stimulation. The chain links TRBV6-1 to TRBJ2-3; weak D call: TRBD2 (6 bases). The clonotype originates from a human donor in good health (CMV status not recorded). Some clones in this sample may be carry-over from other donors' samples. The CDR3 loop is CASLGGAPDTQYF. CDR3 DNA: TGTGCCAGTCTTGGAGGGGCCCCAGATACGCAGTATTTT.